The 21 T cell receptor beta chains given below trace back to one sample, sequenced in a study of OX40 agonist ivuxolimab in advanced cancers. Clones were sequenced by immunoSEQ multiplex PCR, and TCRdb holds only the in-frame ones, with some missing. The sample holds fewer than 75,000 clones, 87% seen once. The starting material was CD4+ or CD8+ T cells sorted from blood, obtained in a trial of the OX40 agonist ivuxolimab. The origin of the receptors is an adult with an advanced solid tumor such as melanoma, head and neck, liver or kidney cancer.

This rearrangement joins TRBV2 to TRBJ1-1; TRBD1 is a possible D gene (5 bases). From germline, CDR1 is SNHLY and CDR2 FYNNEI. V lost 3 bases, J lost 4 bases, and 9 bases lay in between. This CDR3 has 13 residues. The CDR3 sequence is CASSERRGTEAFF. DNA for the CDR3: TGTGCCAGCAGTGAGAGGAGGGGCACTGAAGCTTTCTTT.

This chain uses TRBV19 with TRBJ2-7, with 7 bases that match TRBD2. The CDR3 length is 14 residues. J was trimmed by 2 bases and V by 7 bases; bases with no gene match: 8. CDR1 LNHDA and CDR2 SQIVND come from the germline V gene (reference sequence). DNA of the CDR3: TGTGCCAGTAAGTTGACTAGCCAAGCCTACGAGCAGTACTTC. It specifies CASKLTSQAYEQYF.

V gene TRBV6-5 combines with J gene TRBJ2-5; 9 nucleotides agree with TRBD1. This CDR3 is built from 15 residues. Germline CDR1 and CDR2: MNHEY and SVGAGI. V was clipped by 5 bases and J by 2 bases; unmatched bases: 6. In nucleotides, the CDR3 is TGTGCCAGCAGTCCCCTCGACAGGGGGCAAGAGACCCAGTACTTC. It specifies CASSPLDRGQETQYF.

The rearrangement uses TRBV7-2 and TRBJ2-4; D gene uncertain. The V end lost 0 bases, the J end lost 3 bases, and 15 bases lay between the germline ends. Germline CDR1 SGHTA, CDR2 FQGNSA. The CDR3 is made up of 17 amino acids. The CDR3 is CASSLAVTVAGKNIQYF. Written as DNA, the CDR3 is TGTGCCAGCAGCTTAGCGGTGACGGTAGCAGGCAAAAACATTCAGTACTTC.

This clone appeared once. V gene TRBV5-4 combines with J gene TRBJ2-7, with TRBD2 matching over 9 bases. The CDR3 covers 15 residues. The germline gives CDR1 SGHNT, CDR2 YYREEE (reference sequence). The trim removed 0 bases at V and 7 bases at J, leaving 8 bases unmatched. CDR3 in DNA: TGTGCCAGCAGCTTGGAACGCGGGAGGGCCGGGGAGCAGTACTTC. It yields the protein CASSLERGRAGEQYF.

This chain uses TRBV5-1 with TRBJ2-1, with TRBD2 as a possible D gene (6 bases). Germline CDR1 is SGHRS and CDR2 is YFSETQ. This CDR3 is built from 16 residues. V was cut by 0 bases and J by 1 base, with 11 bases left in between. Written as DNA, the CDR3 is TGCGCCAGCAGCTTGGGCGGGGCGACGTCCTACAATGAGCAGTTCTTC. It specifies CASSLGGATSYNEQFF.

This clone was observed once. The rearrangement links TRBV7-9 to TRBJ1-1; unclear D gene. Germline assignment: CDR1 SEHNR and CDR2 FQNEAQ (reference sequence). The CDR3 length is 15 residues. The V gene lost 4 bases and the J gene lost 3 bases, with 15 bases spanning the gap. The CDR3 nucleotides read TGTGCCAGCAGCTCCTCGGCAGGCGTGCACACTGAAGCTTTCTTT. It yields the protein CASSSSAGVHTEAFF.

The V and J genes are TRBV2 and TRBJ2-5; 12 nucleotides match TRBD2. The CDR3 is made up of 16 amino acids. J gave up 3 bases and V 8 bases, and 10 bases lay outside the gene matches. Per germline, CDR1 SNHLY and CDR2 FYNNEI. The CDR3 here is CASYPRRLAGEETQYF. DNA of the CDR3: TGTGCCAGCTACCCGAGAAGACTAGCGGGAGAAGAGACCCAGTACTTC.

This sequence joins TRBV19 and TRBJ2-1, with D perhaps TRBD2 (6 bases). The CDR3 spans 13 residues. Between the trimmed V and J ends, which lost 4 bases and 6 bases, there was a span of 10 bases. Looked up from germline, CDR1 is LNHDA and CDR2 is SQIVND (reference sequence). The CDR3 loop reads CASSKSGSNEQFF. The CDR3 coding sequence is TGTGCCAGTAGTAAATCCGGGAGCAATGAGCAGTTCTTC.

A single count supports this clone. V usage is TRBV30 and J usage is TRBJ2-3; D unresolved. There are 14 residues in the CDR3. The germline V gene has CDR1 GTSNPN and CDR2 SVGIG (reference sequence). The V and J ends lost 3 bases and 4 bases respectively, with 14 bases between them. CDR3 in DNA: TGTGCCTGGAGCTTAGACCGCCCGGCAGATACGCAGTATTTT. It translates to CAWSLDRPADTQYF.

CDR3 nucleotides: TGTGCCAGCAGTTACAGCTCTGGAAACACCATATATTTT. It codes for CASSYSSGNTIYF. The genes are TRBV6-6 and TRBJ1-3; D gene uncertain. The V and J ends lost 2 bases and 0 bases respectively, with 2 bases between them. The CDR3 is 13 residues long. Germline V gene data show CDR1 as MNHNY and CDR2 as SVGAGI (reference sequence).

The chain joins TRBV11-3 to TRBJ1-1, with D tentatively TRBD1 (5 bases). V was shortened by 5 bases and J by 7 bases, with 11 bases between the two germline ends. From germline, CDR1 is SGHNT and CDR2 YENEEA. This CDR3 is 12 amino acids long. The CDR3: CASSPTGGEAFF. The DNA of the CDR3 is TGTGCCAGCAGCCCAACAGGTGGTGAAGCTTTCTTT.

The rearrangement links TRBV19 to TRBJ2-5, with TRBD1 identical over 11 bases. This CDR3 has 14 amino acids. Germline V lookup: CDR1 LNHDA, CDR2 SQIVND (reference sequence). V lost 5 bases, J lost 6 bases, and 5 bases stayed unmatched. CDR3 coding DNA: TGTGCCAGTAGTGAGGGGACAGGGGGAAAGACCCAGTACTTC. This translates into CASSEGTGGKTQYF.

The V gene is TRBV5-4, the J gene TRBJ1-5; D is possibly TRBD1 (5 bases). V shed 1 base and J shed 9 bases, with 14 bases lying between them. Germline V lookup: CDR1 SGHNT, CDR2 YYREEE (reference sequence). The CDR3 extends over 14 amino acids. CDR3 DNA sequence: TGTGCCAGCAGCTTGTGGGGACTAAGTGGGCCCCAGCATTTT. This translates into CASSLWGLSGPQHF.

This rearrangement joins TRBV19 to TRBJ2-7, with 10 bases that match TRBD2. Germline values: CDR1 LNHDA, CDR2 SQIVND (reference sequence). The length of the CDR3 is 14 residues. Losses at the gene ends were 8 bases for V and 2 bases for J; bases not matched to a gene: 6. CDR3 nucleotide sequence: TGTGCCAGTCGTAGGACTAGCGGTACCTACGAGCAGTACTTC. Amino acid sequence: CASRRTSGTYEQYF.

This chain connects TRBV7-6 to TRBJ2-1; D is possibly TRBD1 (5 bases). Germline-derived CDR1 and CDR2 are SGHVS and FNYEAQ. V was trimmed by 2 bases and J by 0 bases, leaving 11 bases between them. CDR3 length equals 16 residues. CDR3 sequence: CASSLRIQGSYNEQFF. CDR3 in DNA: TGTGCCAGCAGCTTACGTATCCAGGGCTCCTACAATGAGCAGTTCTTC.

This rearrangement joins TRBV5-6 to TRBJ1-2; 8 bases are a match to TRBD1. The germline gives CDR1 SGHDT, CDR2 YYEEEE. There are 16 residues in the CDR3. V dropped 0 bases and J dropped 4; count of bases not matched to a gene: 8. In DNA form, the CDR3 reads TGTGCCAGCAGCTTGGCCCCAGGGGGCAATTTCTATGGCTACACCTTC. It is translated as CASSLAPGGNFYGYTF.

The chain is built from TRBV15 and TRBJ2-5, with D perhaps assigned TRBD1 or TRBD2 (6 bases each). The CDR3 runs to 15 residues. With 0 bases removed from V and 5 bases from J, the gap between germline ends came to 13 bases. CDR1 LNHNV and CDR2 YYDKDF come from the germline V gene (reference sequence). CDR3 bases: TGTGCCACCAGCAGAGATCGGGGGCGCTTGGAGACCCAGTACTTC. Encoded protein: CATSRDRGRLETQYF.

The genes are TRBV5-1 and TRBJ2-5; D might be TRBD2 (5 bases). Trimming removed 0 bases from V and 1 base from J, with 7 bases in between. The CDR3 length is 14 residues. Germline V gives CDR1 SGHRS, CDR2 YFSETQ. CDR3 protein: CASSLGGLQETQYF. CDR3 nucleotide sequence: TGCGCCAGCAGCTTGGGCGGACTCCAAGAGACCCAGTACTTC.

A remark on this clone: Mismatch with germline at one junction end may stem from a read error. The V call is TRBV10-2, the J call TRBJ2-7; D not resolved. Germline assignment: CDR1 WSHSY and CDR2 SAAADI. CDR3 length equals 13 residues. The CDR3 here is CATSGAPPHEQYF. The CDR3 bases are TGCGCCACCAGTGGAGCACCACCCCACGAGCAGTACTTC.

The chain combines TRBV5-4 with TRBJ2-2; tentatively, D is TRBD1 (6 bases). The V end lost 0 bases, the J end lost 5 bases, and 8 bases lay between the germline ends. Germline CDR1 and CDR2: SGHNT and YYREEE (reference sequence). The CDR3 is 14 residues long. CDR3 sequence: CASSLDRETGELFF. CDR3 sequence (DNA): TGTGCCAGCAGCTTGGACAGGGAAACCGGGGAGCTGTTTTTT. The variable domain in full, with the rest retrieved from reference TRBV5-4 and TRBJ2-2, is ETGVTQSPTHLIKTRGQQVTLRCSSQSGHNTVSWYQQALGQGPQFIFQYYREEENGRGNFPPRFSGLQFPNYSSELNVNALELDDSALYLCASSLDRETGELFFGEGSRLTVL.